This passage covers 8 T cell receptor beta chains from one sample sequenced in a study of OX40 agonist ivuxolimab in advanced cancers. Using immunoSEQ multiplex PCR, the repertoire was profiled, and TCRdb retains in-frame clones only, with some absent. This table holds fewer than 95,000 clones, around nine tenths found once. Sequences were derived from CD4+ or CD8+ T cells sorted from blood, sampled in a trial of the OX40 agonist ivuxolimab. The receptors were gathered from an adult with an advanced solid tumor such as melanoma, head and neck, liver or kidney cancer.

This clone was counted once. The chain is built from TRBV7-3 and TRBJ2-3; 12 bases map to TRBD2. Germline V gives CDR1 SGHTA, CDR2 FQGTGA. With V trimmed by 5 bases and J by 4 bases, 4 bases remained unmatched. This CDR3 contains 15 residues. The CDR3 DNA reads TGTGCCAGCAGCCCAGGACTAGCGGGACCAGATACGCAGTATTTT. It encodes CASSPGLAGPDTQYF.

The V and J genes are TRBV28 and TRBJ2-5; D is undetermined. Trimming stripped 3 bases from V and 0 bases from J, with 8 bases between. The CDR3 spans 14 residues. The V gene's germline CDR1 is MDHEN and CDR2 SYDVKM. CDR3 in amino acids: CASSFSPDQETQYF. CDR3 bases: TGTGCCAGCAGTTTTTCTCCAGACCAAGAGACCCAGTACTTC.

CDR3 nucleotides: TGTGCCAGCAGCCGAGGGGCAGGACCCCAAGAGACCCAGTACTTC. This gives the protein CASSRGAGPQETQYF. J is TRBJ2-5 and V is TRBV11-2; D may match TRBD1 or TRBD2 (5 bases each). The CDR3 loop spans 15 amino acids. The V and J ends lost 5 bases and 1 base respectively, with 14 bases between them. Germline V lookup: CDR1 SGHAT, CDR2 FQNNGV.

The V and J genes are TRBV11-3 and TRBJ2-4; D might be TRBD2 (5 bases). This CDR3 contains 16 residues. The germline gives CDR1 SGHNT, CDR2 YENEEA. The V end was cut by 2 bases, the J end by 6 bases, with 17 bases between. The CDR3 DNA is TGTGCCAGCAGCTTAACTGTTTCGGGGTACGGAAACATTCAGTACTTC. Translating gives CASSLTVSGYGNIQYF. The variable domain in full, completed from reference TRBV11-3 and TRBJ2-4, reads EAGVVQSPRYKIIEKKQPVAFWCNPISGHNTLYWYLQNLGQGPELLIRYENEEAVDDSQLPKDRFSAERLKGVDSTLKIQPAELGDSAVYLCASSLTVSGYGNIQYFGAGTRLSVL.

The chain is built from TRBV9 and TRBJ2-1, with TRBD2 identical over 7 bases. This CDR3 spans 16 amino acids. The germline CDR1 and CDR2 sequences are SGDLS and YYNGEE. The junction had 9 bases not matched to a gene; V was cut back by 0 bases and J by 6 bases. The CDR3 loop reads CASSVGISGILNEQFF. DNA of the CDR3: TGTGCCAGCAGCGTAGGAATCAGCGGGATCCTCAATGAGCAGTTCTTC.

This clone has a handful of counts. V gene TRBV25-1 combines with J gene TRBJ1-2; D possibly corresponds to TRBD1 (6 bases). CDR1 MGHDK and CDR2 SYGVNS come from the germline V gene. V was clipped by 1 base and J by 4 bases, with 10 bases between them. CDR3 length: 14 residues. CDR3 bases: TGTGCCAGCAGTGAATTCGGACAGATCTATGGCTACACCTTC. Translated: CASSEFGQIYGYTF.

This chain uses TRBV28 with TRBJ1-2; perhaps TRBD1 as D (5 bases). The length of the CDR3 is 15 residues. Germline V gene lookup returns CDR1 MDHEN and CDR2 SYDVKM. V lost 6 bases and J lost 4, with 18 bases in between. The CDR3 nucleotides read TGTGCCAGCAGGGGTTCTGACAGATTCCTCTATGGCTACACCTTC. Translating it yields CASRGSDRFLYGYTF.

The chain combines TRBV28 with TRBJ2-7; 12 bases match TRBD2. CDR3 length: 14 residues. In germline, CDR1 is MDHEN, CDR2 SYDVKM. V shed 7 bases, J shed 5 bases, and the junction held 6 bases outside the gene matches. The CDR3 loop reads CASTRTSGTDEQYF. As DNA, the CDR3 is TGTGCCAGCACGAGGACTAGCGGGACCGACGAGCAGTACTTC. Full variable domain (rest looked up from reference TRBV28 and TRBJ2-7): DVKVTQSSRYLVKRTGEKVFLECVQDMDHENMFWYRQDPGLGLRLIYFSYDVKMKEKGDIPEGYSVSREKKERFSLILESASTNQTSMYLCASTRTSGTDEQYFGPGTRLTVT.